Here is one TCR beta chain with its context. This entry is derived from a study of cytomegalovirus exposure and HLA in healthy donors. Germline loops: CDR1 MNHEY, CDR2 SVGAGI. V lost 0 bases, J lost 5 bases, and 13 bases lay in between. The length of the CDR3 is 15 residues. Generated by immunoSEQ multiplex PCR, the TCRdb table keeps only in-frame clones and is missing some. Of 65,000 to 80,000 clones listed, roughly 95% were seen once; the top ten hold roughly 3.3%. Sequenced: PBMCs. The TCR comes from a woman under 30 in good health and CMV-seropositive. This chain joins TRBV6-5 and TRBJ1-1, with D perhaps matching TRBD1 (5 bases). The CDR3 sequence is CASSYSGGRRTEAFF. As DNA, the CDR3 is TGTGCCAGCAGTTACTCGGGGGGGAGAAGGACTGAAGCTTTCTTT.